The entry below describes one T cell receptor beta chain. This specimen comes from a study of blood T cell repertoires in COVID-19. Only in-frame clones appear in the TCRdb table, and some are missing; sequencing was by immunoSEQ multiplex PCR. This repertoire shows fewer than 150,000 clones, approximately 90% found once; its top ten account for more than 6%. CDR1 is SEHNR and CDR2 is FQNEAQ in the germline V gene (reference sequence). This CDR3 has 14 amino acids. V was clipped by 5 bases and J by 2 bases, with 12 bases between them. This sequence joins TRBV7-9 and TRBJ2-5; no clear D. The source material was peripheral blood. The TCR comes from a human donor in a cohort sampled during active COVID-19. The DNA for the CDR3 is TGTGCCAGCAGCACCCCCGCGGTTCAAGAGACCCAGTACTTC. Protein sequence: CASSTPAVQETQYF.